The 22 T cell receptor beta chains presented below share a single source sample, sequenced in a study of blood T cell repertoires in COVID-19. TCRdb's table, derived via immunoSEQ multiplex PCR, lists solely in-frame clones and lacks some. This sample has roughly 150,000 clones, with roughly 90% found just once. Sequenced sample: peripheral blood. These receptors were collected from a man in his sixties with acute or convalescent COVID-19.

This CDR3 reads CASSLSYRGSSYNEQFF. The CDR3 DNA is TGTGCCAGCAGTTTATCCTACAGGGGTAGCTCCTACAATGAGCAGTTCTTC. J is TRBJ2-1 and V is TRBV27; TRBD1 agrees at 7 bases. J gave up 0 bases and V 0 bases, and 5 bases lay outside the gene matches. Germline assignment: CDR1 MNHEY and CDR2 SMNVEV (reference sequence). CDR3 size: 17 residues.

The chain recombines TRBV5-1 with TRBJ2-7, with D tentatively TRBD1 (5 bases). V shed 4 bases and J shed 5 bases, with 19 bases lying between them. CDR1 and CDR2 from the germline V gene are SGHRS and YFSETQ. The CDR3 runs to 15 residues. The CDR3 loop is CASSPLSREINEQYF. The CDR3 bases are TGCGCCAGCAGCCCCCTGAGCAGGGAAATCAACGAGCAGTACTTC.

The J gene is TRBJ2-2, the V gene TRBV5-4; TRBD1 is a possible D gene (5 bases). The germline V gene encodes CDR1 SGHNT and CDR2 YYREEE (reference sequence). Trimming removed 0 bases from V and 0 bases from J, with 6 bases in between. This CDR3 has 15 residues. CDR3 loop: CASSLARANTGELFF. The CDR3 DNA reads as TGTGCCAGCAGCTTGGCCAGGGCGAACACCGGGGAGCTGTTTTTT.

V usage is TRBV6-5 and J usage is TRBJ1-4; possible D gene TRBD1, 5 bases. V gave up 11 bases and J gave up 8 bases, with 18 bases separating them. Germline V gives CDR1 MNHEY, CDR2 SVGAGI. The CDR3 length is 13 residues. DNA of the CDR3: TGTGCCGGGGGTCCCACGGGGAGGGAAAAACTGTTTTTT. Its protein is CAGGPTGREKLFF.

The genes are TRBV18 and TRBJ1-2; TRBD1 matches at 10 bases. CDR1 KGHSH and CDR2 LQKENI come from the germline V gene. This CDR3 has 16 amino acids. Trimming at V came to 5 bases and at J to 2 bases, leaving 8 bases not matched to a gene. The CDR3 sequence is CASSSTGGLQNYGYTF. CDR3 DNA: TGTGCCAGCTCATCGACAGGGGGCCTACAGAACTATGGCTACACCTTC. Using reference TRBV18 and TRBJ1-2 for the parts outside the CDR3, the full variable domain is NAGVMQNPRHLVRRRGQEARLRCSPMKGHSHVYWYRQLPEEGLKFMVYLQKENIIDESGMPKERFSAEFPKEGPSILRIQQVVRGDSAAYFCASSSTGGLQNYGYTFGSGTRLTVV.

CDR3 sequence (DNA): TGTGCCAGCAGTGAAGTAGGGGGGAACACTGAAGCTTTCTTT. It is translated as CASSEVGGNTEAFF. The rearrangement links TRBV6-1 to TRBJ1-1; possible D gene TRBD1, 6 bases. CDR3 size: 14 residues. Germline lookup yields CDR1 MNHNS and CDR2 SASEGT. Trimming removed 1 base from V and 1 base from J, with 7 bases in between.

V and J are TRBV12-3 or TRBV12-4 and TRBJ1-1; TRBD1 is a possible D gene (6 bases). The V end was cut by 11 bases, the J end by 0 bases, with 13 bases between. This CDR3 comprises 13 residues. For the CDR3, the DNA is TGTGCCGGAGGTACAGGGTTGAACACTGAAGCTTTCTTT. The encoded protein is CAGGTGLNTEAFF.

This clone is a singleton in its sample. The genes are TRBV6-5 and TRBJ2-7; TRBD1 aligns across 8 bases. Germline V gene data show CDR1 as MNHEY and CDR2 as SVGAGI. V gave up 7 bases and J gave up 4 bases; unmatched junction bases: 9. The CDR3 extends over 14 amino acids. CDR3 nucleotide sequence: TGTGCCAGCAAGCAGGGGGCTAGAGAGTACGAGCAGTACTTC. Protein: CASKQGAREYEQYF.

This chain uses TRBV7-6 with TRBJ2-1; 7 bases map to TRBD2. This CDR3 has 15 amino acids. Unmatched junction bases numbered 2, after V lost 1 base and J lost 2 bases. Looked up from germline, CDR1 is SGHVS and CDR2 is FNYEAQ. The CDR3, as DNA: TGTGCCAGCAGCTTAGGAGCGGGGACCTACAATGAGCAGTTCTTC. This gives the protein CASSLGAGTYNEQFF.

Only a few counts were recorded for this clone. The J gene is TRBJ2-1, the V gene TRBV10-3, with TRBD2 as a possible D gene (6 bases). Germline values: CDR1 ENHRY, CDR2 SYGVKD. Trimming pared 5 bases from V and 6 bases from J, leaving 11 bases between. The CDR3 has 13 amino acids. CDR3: CAISKDGGNEQFF. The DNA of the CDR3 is TGTGCCATCAGTAAGGACGGGGGCAATGAGCAGTTCTTC.

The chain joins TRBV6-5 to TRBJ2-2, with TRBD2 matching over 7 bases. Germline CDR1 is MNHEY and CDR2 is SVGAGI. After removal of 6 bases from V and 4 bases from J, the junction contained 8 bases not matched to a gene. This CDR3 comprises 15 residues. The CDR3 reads CASSYGGSSTGELFF. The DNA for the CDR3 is TGTGCCAGCAGCTACGGGGGGTCATCCACCGGGGAGCTGTTTTTT.

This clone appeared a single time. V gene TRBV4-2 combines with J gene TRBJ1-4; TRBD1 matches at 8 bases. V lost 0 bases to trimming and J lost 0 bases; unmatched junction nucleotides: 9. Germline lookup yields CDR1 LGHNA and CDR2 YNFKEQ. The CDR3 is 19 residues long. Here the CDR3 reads CASSQDVTGVFPTNEKLFF. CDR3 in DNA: TGTGCCAGCAGCCAAGACGTGACAGGGGTTTTCCCAACTAATGAAAAACTGTTTTTT.

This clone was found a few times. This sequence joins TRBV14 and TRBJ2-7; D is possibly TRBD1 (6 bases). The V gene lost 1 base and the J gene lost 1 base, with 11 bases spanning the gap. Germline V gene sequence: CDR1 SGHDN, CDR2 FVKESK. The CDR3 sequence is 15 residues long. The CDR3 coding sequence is TGTGCCAGCAGCCAAGTAGGTCAGGGGTCCTACGAGCAGTACTTC. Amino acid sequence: CASSQVGQGSYEQYF. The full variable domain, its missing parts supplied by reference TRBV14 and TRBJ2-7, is EAGVTQFPSHSVIEKGQTVTLRCDPISGHDNLYWYRRVMGKEIKFLLHFVKESKQDESGMPNNRFLAERTGGTYSTLKVQPAELEDSGVYFCASSQVGQGSYEQYFGPGTRLTVT.

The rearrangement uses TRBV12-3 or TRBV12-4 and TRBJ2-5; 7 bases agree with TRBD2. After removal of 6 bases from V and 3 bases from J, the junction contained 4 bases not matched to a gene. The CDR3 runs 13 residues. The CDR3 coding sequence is TGTGCCAGCAGCCGGGGGGATAAAGAGACCCAGTACTTC. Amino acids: CASSRGDKETQYF.

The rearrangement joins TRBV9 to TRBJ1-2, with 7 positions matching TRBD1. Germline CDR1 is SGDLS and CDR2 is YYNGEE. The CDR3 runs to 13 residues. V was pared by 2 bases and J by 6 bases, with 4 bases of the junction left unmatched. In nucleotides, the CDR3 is TGTGCCAGCAGCGTTGAGGGGGCGGATGGCTACACCTTC. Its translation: CASSVEGADGYTF.

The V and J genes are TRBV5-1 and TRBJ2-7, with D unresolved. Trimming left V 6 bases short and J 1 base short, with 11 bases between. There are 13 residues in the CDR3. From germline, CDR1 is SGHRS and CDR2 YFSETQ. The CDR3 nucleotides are TGCGCCAGCACCGATACACCTTCCTACGAGCAGTACTTC. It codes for CASTDTPSYEQYF.

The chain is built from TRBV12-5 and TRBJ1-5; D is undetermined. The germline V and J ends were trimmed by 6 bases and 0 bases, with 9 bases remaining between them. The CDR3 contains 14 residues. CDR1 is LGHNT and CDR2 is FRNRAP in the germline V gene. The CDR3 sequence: CASGREYSNQPQHF. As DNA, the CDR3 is TGTGCTAGTGGCCGAGAGTATAGCAATCAGCCCCAGCATTTT. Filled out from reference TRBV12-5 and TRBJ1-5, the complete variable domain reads DARVTQTPRHKVTEMGQEVTMRCQPILGHNTVFWYRQTMMQGLELLAYFRNRAPLDDSGMPKDRFSAEMPDATLATLKIQPSEPRDSAVYFCASGREYSNQPQHFGDGTRLSIL.

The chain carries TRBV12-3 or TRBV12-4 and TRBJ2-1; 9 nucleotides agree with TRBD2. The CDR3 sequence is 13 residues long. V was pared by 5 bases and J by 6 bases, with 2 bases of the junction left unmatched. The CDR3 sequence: CASSETSGNEQFF. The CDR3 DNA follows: TGTGCCAGCAGTGAGACTAGCGGCAATGAGCAGTTCTTC.

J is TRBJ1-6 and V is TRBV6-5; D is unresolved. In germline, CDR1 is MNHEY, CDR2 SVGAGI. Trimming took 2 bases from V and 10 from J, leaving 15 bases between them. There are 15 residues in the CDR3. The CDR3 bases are TGTGCCAGCAGTTACGAAATTGATCGGGTGTCACCCCTCCACTTT. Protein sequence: CASSYEIDRVSPLHF.

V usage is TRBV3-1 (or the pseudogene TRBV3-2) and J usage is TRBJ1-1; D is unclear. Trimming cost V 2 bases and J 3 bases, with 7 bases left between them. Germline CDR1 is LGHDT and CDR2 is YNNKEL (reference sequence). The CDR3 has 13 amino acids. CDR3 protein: CASSQRRDTEAFF. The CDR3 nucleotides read TGTGCCAGCAGCCAACGCCGAGACACTGAAGCTTTCTTT.

The CDR3 bases are TGTGCCAGCAGCGTAGCTAAGGGGGACGTACCCTACGAGCAGTACTTC. Amino acid sequence: CASSVAKGDVPYEQYF. The rearrangement links TRBV9 to TRBJ2-7, with TRBD1 as a possible D gene (6 bases). V lost 0 bases and J lost 2, with 15 bases in between. The CDR3 contains 16 residues. Germline values: CDR1 SGDLS, CDR2 YYNGEE. The full variable domain, with the rest looked up from reference TRBV9 and TRBJ2-7, is DSGVTQTPKHLITATGQRVTLRCSPRSGDLSVYWYQQSLDQGLQFLIQYYNGEERAKGNILERFSAQQFPDLHSELNLSSLELGDSALYFCASSVAKGDVPYEQYFGPGTRLTVT.

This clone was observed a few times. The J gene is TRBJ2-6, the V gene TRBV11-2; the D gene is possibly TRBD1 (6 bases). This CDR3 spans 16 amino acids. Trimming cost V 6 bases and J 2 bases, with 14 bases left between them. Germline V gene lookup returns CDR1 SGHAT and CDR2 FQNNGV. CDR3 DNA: TGTGCCAGCAGGCCAATTAAGGGGGCTGGGGCCAACGTCCTGACTTTC. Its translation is CASRPIKGAGANVLTF.